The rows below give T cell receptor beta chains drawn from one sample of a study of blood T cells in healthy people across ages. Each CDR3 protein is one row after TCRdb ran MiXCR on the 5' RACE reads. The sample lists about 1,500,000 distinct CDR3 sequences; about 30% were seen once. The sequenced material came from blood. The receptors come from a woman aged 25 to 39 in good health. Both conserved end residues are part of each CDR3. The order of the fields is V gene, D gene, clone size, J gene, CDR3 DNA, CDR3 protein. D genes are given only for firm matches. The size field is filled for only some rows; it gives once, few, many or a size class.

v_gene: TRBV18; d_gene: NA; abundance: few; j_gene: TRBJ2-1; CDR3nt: TGTGCCAGCTCGCCTACTACCACCGGGACTTCCTACAATGAGCAGTTCTTC; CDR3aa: CASSPTTTGTSYNEQFF
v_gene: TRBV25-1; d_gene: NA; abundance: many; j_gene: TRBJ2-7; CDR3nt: TGTGCCAGCAAGGACGGAATCTACGAGCAGTACTTC; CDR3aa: CASKDGIYEQYF
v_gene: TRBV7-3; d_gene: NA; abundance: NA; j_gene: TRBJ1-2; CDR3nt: TGTGCCAGCTCTGGATCGGGCGGTGGTGGCTACACCTTC; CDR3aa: CASSGSGGGGYTF
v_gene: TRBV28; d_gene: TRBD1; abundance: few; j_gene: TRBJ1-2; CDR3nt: TGTGCCAGCAACGTCGGGGACAGGGGTCACACCTTC; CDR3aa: CASNVGDRGHTF
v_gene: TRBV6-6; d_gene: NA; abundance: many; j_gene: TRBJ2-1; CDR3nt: TGTGCCAGCGGAGGGGGGGTCTCCTACAATGAGCAGTTCTTC; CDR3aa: CASGGGVSYNEQFF
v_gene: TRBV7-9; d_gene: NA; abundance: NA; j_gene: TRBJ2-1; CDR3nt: TGTGCCAGCAGCTCATCCGGGACTTCGAATGAGCAGTTCTTC; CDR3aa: CASSSSGTSNEQFF
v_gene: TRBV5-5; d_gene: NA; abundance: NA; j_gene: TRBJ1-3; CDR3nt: TGTGCCAGCAGCTTGGGGGACCTTGCTGGAAACACCATATATTTT; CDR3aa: CASSLGDLAGNTIYF
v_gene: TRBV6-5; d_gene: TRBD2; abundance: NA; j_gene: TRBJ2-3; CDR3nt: TGTACCAGCAGTTACTCGACGGGGGGGACAGATACGCAGTATTTT; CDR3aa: CTSSYSTGGTDTQYF
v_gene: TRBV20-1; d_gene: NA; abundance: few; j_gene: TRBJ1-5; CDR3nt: TGCAGTGCTCACTTATTGGGGGCCAATCAGCCCCAGCATTTT; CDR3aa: CSAHLLGANQPQHF
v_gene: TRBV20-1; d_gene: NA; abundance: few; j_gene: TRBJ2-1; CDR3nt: TGCAGTGCTAGAGACCCGACAGGTTACAATGAGCAGTTCTTC; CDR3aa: CSARDPTGYNEQFF
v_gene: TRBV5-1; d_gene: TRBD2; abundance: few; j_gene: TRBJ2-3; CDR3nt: TGCGCCAGCGGGACTAGCGAGAGAGATACGCAGTATTTT; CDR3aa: CASGTSERDTQYF
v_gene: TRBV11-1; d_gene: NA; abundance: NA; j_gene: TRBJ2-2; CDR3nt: TGTGCCAGCACCCAACAGGGGAACACCGGGGAGCTGTTTTTT; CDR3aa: CASTQQGNTGELFF
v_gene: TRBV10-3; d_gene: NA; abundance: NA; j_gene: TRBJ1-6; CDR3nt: TGTGTCATCAGTGATGAAGTTAATTCACCCCTCCACTTT; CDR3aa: CVISDEVNSPLHF
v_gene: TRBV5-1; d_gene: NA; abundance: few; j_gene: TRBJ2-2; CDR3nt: TGCGCCAGCTCGATGGGGCAGTCCACCGGGGAGCTGTTTTTT; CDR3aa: CASSMGQSTGELFF
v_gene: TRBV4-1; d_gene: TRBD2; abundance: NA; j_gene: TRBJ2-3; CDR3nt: TGCGCCAGCAGCCAATCGTTCCGGGAGGGCCAATCTGATACGCGGTATTTT; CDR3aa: CASSQSFREGQSDTRYF
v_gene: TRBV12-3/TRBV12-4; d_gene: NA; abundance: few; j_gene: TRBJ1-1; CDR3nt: TGTGCCAGCAGTCCCCCTACAGGGCGCGGGATGAGCACTGAAGCTTTCTTT; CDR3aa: CASSPPTGRGMSTEAFF
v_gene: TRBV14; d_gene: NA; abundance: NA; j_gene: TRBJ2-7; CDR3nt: TGTGCCAGCAGCTATCGGGAGCCCCAGGACGAGCAGTACTTC; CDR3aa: CASSYREPQDEQYF
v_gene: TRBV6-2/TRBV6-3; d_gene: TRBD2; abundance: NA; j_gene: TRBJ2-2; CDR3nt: TGTGCCAGCGGGGGACTAGTTACCGGGGAGCTGTTTTTT; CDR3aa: CASGGLVTGELFF
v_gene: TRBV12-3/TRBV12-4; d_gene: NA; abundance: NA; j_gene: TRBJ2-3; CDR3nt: TGTGCCAGCAGTTCGGGGACTGTAAGCACAGATACGCAGTATTTT; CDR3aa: CASSSGTVSTDTQYF
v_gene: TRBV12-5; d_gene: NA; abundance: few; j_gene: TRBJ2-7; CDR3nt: TGTGCTAGTGGTTCCCATACACGAGGGAACGAGCAGTACTTC; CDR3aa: CASGSHTRGNEQYF
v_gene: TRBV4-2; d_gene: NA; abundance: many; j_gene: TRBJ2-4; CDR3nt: TGTGCCAGCAGCCAAGATGGGGGGTCCGGAAACATTCAGTACTTC; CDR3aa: CASSQDGGSGNIQYF
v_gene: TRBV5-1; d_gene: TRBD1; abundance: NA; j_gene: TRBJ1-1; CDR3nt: TGCGCCAGCAGCTTGGCGGGAAGACAGGGGGCGAACACTGAAGCTTTCTTT; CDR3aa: CASSLAGRQGANTEAFF
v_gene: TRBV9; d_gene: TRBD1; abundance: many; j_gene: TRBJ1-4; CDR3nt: TGTGCCAGCAGCGTAGGGACAGGCGTCAATGAAAAACTGTTTTTT; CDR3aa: CASSVGTGVNEKLFF
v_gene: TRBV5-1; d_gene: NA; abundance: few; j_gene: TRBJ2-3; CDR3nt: TGCGCCAGCAGTCCCGCGCGGGCTGGGGATAGGGATACGCAGTATTTT; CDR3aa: CASSPARAGDRDTQYF
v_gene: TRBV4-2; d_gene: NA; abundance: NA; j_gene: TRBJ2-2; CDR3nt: TGTGCCAGCAGCCAAGGGAACAGGGACACCGGGGAGCTGTTTTTT; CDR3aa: CASSQGNRDTGELFF
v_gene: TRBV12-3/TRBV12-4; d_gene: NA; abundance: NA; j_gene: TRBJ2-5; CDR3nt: TGTGCCAGCAGTTTTATCCGCCTCACCCACTTC; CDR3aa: CASSFIRLTHF
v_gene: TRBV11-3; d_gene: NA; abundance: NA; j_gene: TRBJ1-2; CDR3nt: TGTGCCACCTTATTCGGGTCCTATCGGAATGGCTACACCTTC; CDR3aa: CATLFGSYRNGYTF
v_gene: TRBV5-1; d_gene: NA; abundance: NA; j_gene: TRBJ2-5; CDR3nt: TGCGCCAGCAGCTGGGGGCCCACGGAGGGGACCCAGTACTTC; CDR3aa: CASSWGPTEGTQYF
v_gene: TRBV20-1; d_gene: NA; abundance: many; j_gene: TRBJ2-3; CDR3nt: TGCAGTAACTACCGGGGCGCAGGAGATACGCAGTATTTT; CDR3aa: CSNYRGAGDTQYF
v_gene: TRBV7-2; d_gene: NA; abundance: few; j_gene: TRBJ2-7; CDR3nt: TGTGCCAGCAGCTCGCCGGGGGACGGGTCCTACGAGCAGTACTTC; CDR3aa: CASSSPGDGSYEQYF
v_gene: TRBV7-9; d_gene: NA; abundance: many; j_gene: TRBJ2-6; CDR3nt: TGTGCCACCTGGGACATCCCAGGGGCCAACGTCCTGACTTTC; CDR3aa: CATWDIPGANVLTF
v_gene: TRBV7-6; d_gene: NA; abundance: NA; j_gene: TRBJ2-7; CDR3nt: TGTGCCAGCAGCTTTTCGGTTCCAGGGAGTCCTTACGAGCAGTACTTC; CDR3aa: CASSFSVPGSPYEQYF
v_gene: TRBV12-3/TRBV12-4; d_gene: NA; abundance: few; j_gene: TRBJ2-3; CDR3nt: TGTGCCAGCAGTTTAGCGCTTGGGGAGTCGAGCACAGATACACAGTATTTT; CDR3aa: CASSLALGESSTDTQYF
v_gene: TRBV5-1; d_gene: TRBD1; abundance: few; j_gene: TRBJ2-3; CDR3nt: TGCGCCAGCAGCTTAGGGGGACAGGGGGCCGCAGATACGCAGTATTTT; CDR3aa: CASSLGGQGAADTQYF
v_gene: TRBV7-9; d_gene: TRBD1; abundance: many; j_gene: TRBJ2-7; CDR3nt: TGTGCCAGCAGCTCCGCCTCCGGGACAGGAAGCTCCTACGAGCAGTACTTC; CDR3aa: CASSSASGTGSSYEQYF
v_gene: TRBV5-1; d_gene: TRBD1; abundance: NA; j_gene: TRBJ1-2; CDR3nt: TGCGCCAGCAGCCCGGACGTGGGACAGATAAATGGCTACACCTTC; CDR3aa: CASSPDVGQINGYTF
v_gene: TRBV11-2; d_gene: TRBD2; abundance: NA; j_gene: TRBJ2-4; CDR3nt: TGTGCCAGCAGCTTAGACGCCGGACTAGCCCCAGTCCTGGCCAAAAACATTCAGTACTTC; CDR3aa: CASSLDAGLAPVLAKNIQYF
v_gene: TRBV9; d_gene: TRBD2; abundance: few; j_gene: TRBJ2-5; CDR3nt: TGTGCCAGCAGCGTTTCCGGGACTAACCGTCAAGAGACCCAGTACTTC; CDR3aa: CASSVSGTNRQETQYF
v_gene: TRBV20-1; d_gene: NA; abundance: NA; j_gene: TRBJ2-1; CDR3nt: TGCAGTGCTAGATTAGGGCGCAATGAGCAGTTCTTC; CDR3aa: CSARLGRNEQFF
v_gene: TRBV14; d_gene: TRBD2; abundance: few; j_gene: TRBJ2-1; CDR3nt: TGTGCCAGCAGCCCCACCGGGACTAGCGGGAGATTCTACAATGAGCAGTTCTTC; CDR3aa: CASSPTGTSGRFYNEQFF
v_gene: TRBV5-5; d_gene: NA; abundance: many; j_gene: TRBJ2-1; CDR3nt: TGTGCCAGCAGCTTGGGGCAGCCCCCCTACAATGAGCAGTTCTTC; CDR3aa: CASSLGQPPYNEQFF
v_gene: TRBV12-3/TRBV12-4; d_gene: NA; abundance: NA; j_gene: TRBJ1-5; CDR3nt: TGTGCCAGCACTATCACAGGGTCGAGTCAGCCCCAGCATTTT; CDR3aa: CASTITGSSQPQHF
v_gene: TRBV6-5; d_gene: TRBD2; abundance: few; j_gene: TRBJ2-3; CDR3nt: TGTGCCAGCAGTTACACAGGGACTAGCGGGAGGGCCAGCCATACGCAGTATTTT; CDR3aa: CASSYTGTSGRASHTQYF
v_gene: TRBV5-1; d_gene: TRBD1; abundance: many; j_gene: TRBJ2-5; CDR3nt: TGCGCCAGCAGCTGGGACAGGGGTACGGAGACCCAGTACTTC; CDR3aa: CASSWDRGTETQYF
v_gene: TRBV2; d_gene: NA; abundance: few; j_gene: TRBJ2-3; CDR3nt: TGTGCCAGCAGCGAAGGGGGTTTAGGGCAAGATACGCAGTATTTT; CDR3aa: CASSEGGLGQDTQYF
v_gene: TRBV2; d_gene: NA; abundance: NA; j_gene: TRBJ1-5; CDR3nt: TGTGCCAGCAGTGCGGAGGATAATCAGCCCCAGCATTTT; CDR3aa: CASSAEDNQPQHF
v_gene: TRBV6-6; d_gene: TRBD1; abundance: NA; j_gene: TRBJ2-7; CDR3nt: TGTGCCAGTCGCCAAGGACAGGGTTCCTACGAGCAGTACTTC; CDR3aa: CASRQGQGSYEQYF